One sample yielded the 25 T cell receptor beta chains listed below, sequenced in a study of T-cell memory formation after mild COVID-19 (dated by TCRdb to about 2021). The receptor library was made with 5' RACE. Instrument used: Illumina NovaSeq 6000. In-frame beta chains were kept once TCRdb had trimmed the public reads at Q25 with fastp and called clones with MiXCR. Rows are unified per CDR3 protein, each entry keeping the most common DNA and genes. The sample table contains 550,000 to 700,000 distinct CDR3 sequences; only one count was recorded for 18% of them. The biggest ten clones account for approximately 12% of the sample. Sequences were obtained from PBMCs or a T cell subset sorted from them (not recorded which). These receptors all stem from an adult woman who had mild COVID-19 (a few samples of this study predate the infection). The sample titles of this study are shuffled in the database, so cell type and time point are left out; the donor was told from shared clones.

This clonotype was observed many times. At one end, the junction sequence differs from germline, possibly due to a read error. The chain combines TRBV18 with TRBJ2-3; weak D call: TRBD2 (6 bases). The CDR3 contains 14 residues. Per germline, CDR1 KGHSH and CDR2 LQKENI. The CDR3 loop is CASSPRTGADTQYF. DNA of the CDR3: TGCGCCAGCAGCCCCCGGACGGGGGCAGATACGCAGTATTTT.

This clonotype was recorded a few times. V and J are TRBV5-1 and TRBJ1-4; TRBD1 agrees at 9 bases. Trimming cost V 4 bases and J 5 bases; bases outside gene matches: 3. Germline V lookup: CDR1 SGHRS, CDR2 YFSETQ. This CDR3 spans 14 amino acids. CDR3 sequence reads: CASSTGTGNEKLFF. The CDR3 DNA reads TGCGCCAGCAGCACCGGGACAGGGAATGAAAAACTGTTTTTT.

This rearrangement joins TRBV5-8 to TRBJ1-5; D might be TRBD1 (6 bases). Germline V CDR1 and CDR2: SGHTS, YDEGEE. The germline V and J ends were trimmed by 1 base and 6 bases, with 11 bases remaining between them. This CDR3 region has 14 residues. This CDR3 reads CASSLPGVRQPQHF. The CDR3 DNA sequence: TGTGCCAGCAGCTTGCCAGGGGTACGTCAGCCCCAGCATTTT.

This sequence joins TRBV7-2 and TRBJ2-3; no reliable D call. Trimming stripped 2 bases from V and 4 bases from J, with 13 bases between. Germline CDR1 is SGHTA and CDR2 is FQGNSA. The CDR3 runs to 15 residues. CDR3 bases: TGTGCCAGCAGCTTACTTGCGGCAGGTCCAGATACGCAGTATTTT. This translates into CASSLLAAGPDTQYF.

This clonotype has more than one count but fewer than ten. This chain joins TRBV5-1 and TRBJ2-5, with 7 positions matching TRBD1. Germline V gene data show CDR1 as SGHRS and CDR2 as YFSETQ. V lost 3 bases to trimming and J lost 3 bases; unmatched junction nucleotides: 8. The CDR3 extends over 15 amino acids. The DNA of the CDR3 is TGCGCCAGCAGCTCATACCGACAGGGCAAAGAGACCCAGTACTTC. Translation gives CASSSYRQGKETQYF.

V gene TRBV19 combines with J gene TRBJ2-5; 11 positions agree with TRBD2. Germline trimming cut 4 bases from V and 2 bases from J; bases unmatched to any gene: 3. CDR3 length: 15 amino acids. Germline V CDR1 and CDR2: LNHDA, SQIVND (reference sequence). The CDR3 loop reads CASSKGLAAQETQYF. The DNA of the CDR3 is TGTGCCAGTAGTAAGGGACTAGCGGCTCAAGAGACCCAGTACTTC.

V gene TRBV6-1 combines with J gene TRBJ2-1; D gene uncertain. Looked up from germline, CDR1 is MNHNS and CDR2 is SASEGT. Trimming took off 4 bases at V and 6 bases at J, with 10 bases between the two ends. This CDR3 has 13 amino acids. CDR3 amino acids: CASSAGGRNEQFF. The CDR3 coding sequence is TGTGCCAGCAGTGCCGGTGGGCGCAATGAGCAGTTCTTC.

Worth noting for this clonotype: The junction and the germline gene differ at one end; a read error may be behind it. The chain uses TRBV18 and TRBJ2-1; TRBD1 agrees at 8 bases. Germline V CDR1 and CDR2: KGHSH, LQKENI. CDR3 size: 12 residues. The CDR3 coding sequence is TGTGCCAGCTCACCACCGGGGGGACAGGCACCTTTC. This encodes CASSPPGGQAPF. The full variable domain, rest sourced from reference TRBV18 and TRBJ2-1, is NAGVMQNPRHLVRRRGQEARLRCSPMKGHSHVYWYRQLPEEGLKFMVYLQKENIIDESGMPKERFSAEFPKEGPSILRIQQVVRGDSAAYFCASSPPGGQAPFGPGTRLTVL.

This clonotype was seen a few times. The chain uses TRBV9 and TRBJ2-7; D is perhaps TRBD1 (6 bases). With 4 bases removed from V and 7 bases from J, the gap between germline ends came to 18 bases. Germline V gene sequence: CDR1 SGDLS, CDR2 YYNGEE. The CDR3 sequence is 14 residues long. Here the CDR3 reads CASSPRTAFGEQYF. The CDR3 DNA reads TGTGCCAGCAGCCCTCGGACAGCCTTTGGGGAGCAGTACTTC.

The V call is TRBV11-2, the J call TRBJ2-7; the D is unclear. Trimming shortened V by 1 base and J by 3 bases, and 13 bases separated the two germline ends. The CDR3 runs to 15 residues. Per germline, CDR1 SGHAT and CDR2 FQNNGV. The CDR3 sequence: CASSLGPGPNYEQYF. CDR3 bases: TGTGCCAGCAGCTTAGGACCAGGCCCAAACTACGAGCAGTACTTC.

The CDR3 region is CASSLSWGGPEAFF. DNA of the CDR3: TGCGCCAGCAGCTTGTCTTGGGGCGGTCCTGAAGCTTTCTTT. The chain uses TRBV5-1 and TRBJ1-1; tentative D call: TRBD1 (5 bases). Trimming removed 1 base from V and 6 bases from J, with 13 bases in between. The germline CDR1 and CDR2 sequences are SGHRS and YFSETQ. CDR3 length: 14 residues. Filled out from reference TRBV5-1 and TRBJ1-1, the complete variable domain reads KAGVTQTPRYLIKTRGQQVTLSCSPISGHRSVSWYQQTPGQGLQFLFEYFSETQRNKGNFPGRFSGRQFSNSRSEMNVSTLELGDSALYLCASSLSWGGPEAFFGQGTRLTVV.

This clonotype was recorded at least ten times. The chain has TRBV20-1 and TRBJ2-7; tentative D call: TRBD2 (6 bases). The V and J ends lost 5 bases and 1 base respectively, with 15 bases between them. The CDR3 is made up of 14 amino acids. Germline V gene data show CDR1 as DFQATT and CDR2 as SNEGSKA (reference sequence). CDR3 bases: TGCAGTGCTGAGCCGGGGGACGGTTCCTACGAGCAGTACTTC. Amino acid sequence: CSAEPGDGSYEQYF.

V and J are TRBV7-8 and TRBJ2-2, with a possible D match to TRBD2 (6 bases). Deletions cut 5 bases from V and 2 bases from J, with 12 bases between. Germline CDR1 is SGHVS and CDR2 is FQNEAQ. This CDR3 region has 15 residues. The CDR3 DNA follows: TGTGCCAGCAGCACTAGACTAGTCAACACCGGGGAGCTGTTTTTT. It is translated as CASSTRLVNTGELFF.

The chain's CDR3 is CASSPQVTNSYEQYF. CDR3 DNA: TGTGCCAGCAGTCCCCAGGTTACCAACTCCTACGAGCAGTACTTC. The chain combines TRBV27 with TRBJ2-7, with D unresolved. CDR3 size: 15 residues. The V and J ends lost 5 bases and 0 bases respectively, with 14 bases between them. Germline CDR1 MNHEY, CDR2 SMNVEV (reference sequence).

The CDR3 coding sequence is TGTGCCAGCAGCGTAGAAAGACTAGCGGGGGATGGGCAGTTCTTC. Encoded protein: CASSVERLAGDGQFF. V usage is TRBV9 and J usage is TRBJ2-1; TRBD2 matches at 12 bases. J was trimmed by 12 bases and V by 0 bases; bases with no gene match: 7. CDR1 and CDR2 (germline): SGDLS, YYNGEE. The CDR3 loop spans 15 amino acids.

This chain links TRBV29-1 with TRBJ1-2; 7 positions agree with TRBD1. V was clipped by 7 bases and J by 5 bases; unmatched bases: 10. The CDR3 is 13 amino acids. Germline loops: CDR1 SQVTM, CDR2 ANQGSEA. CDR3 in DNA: TGCAGCGCTCGACAGGGAGGGCAGTATGGCTACACCTTC. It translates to CSARQGGQYGYTF.

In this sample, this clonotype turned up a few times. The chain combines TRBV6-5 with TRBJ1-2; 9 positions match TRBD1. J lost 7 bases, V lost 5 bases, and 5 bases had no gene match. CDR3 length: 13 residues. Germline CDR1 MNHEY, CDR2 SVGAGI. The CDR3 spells CASSTQGARGYTF. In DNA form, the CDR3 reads TGTGCCAGCAGTACACAGGGGGCGCGTGGCTACACCTTC.

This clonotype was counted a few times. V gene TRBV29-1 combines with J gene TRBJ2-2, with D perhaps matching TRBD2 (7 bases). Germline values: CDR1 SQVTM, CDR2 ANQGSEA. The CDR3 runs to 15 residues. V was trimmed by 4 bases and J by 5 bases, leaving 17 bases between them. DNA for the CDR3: TGCAGCGTTGCTCGCCAGGGGAGGGGGACCGGGGAGCTGTTTTTT. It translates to CSVARQGRGTGELFF.

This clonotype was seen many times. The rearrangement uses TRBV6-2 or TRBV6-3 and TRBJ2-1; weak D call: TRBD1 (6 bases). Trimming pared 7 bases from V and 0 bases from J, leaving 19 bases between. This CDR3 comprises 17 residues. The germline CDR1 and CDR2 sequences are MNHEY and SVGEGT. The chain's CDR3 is CASTLRVRTDSYNEQFF. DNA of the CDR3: TGTGCCAGCACCCTCAGAGTCCGGACAGACTCCTACAATGAGCAGTTCTTC.

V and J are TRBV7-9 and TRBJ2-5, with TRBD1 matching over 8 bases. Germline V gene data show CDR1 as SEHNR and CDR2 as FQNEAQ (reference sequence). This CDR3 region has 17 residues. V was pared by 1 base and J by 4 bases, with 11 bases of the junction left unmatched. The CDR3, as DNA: TGTGCCAGCAGCTTAGGACTCCGGCAGGGGGCTGCAGAGACCCAGTACTTC. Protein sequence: CASSLGLRQGAAETQYF. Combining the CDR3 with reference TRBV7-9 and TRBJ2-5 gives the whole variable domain DTGVSQNPRHKITKRGQNVTFRCDPISEHNRLYWYRQTLGQGPEFLTYFQNEAQLEKSRLLSDRFSAERPKGSFSTLEIQRTEQGDSAMYLCASSLGLRQGAAETQYFGPGTRLLVL.

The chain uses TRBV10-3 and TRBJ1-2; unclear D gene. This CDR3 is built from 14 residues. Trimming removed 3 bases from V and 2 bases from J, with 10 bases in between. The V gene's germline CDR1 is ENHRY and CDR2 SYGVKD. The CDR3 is CAISDFPTNYGYTF. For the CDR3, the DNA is TGTGCCATCAGTGACTTCCCGACCAACTATGGCTACACCTTC.

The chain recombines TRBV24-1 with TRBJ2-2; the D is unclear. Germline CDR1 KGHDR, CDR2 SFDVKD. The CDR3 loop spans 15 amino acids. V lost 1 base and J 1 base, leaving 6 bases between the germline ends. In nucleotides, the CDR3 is TGTGCCACCAGTGATTTAGCCGAGAACACCGGGGAGCTGTTTTTT. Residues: CATSDLAENTGELFF.

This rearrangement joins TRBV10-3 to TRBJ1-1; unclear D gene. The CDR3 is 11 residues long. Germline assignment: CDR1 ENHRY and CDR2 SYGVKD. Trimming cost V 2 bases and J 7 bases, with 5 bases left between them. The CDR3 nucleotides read TGTGCCATCAGTGAGGGTAGTGAAGCTTTCTTT. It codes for CAISEGSEAFF.

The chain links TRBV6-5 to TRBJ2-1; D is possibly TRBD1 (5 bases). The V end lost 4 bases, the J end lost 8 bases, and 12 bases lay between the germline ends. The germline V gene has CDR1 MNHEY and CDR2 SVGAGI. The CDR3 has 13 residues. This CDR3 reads CASSLWGPDEQFF. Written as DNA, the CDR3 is TGTGCCAGCAGTTTATGGGGCCCGGATGAGCAGTTCTTC.

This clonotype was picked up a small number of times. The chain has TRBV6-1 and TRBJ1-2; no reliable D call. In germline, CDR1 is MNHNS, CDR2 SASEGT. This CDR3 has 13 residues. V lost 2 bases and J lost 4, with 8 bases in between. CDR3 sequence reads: CASSERWRYGYTF. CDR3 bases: TGTGCCAGCAGTGAAAGATGGCGCTATGGCTACACCTTC.